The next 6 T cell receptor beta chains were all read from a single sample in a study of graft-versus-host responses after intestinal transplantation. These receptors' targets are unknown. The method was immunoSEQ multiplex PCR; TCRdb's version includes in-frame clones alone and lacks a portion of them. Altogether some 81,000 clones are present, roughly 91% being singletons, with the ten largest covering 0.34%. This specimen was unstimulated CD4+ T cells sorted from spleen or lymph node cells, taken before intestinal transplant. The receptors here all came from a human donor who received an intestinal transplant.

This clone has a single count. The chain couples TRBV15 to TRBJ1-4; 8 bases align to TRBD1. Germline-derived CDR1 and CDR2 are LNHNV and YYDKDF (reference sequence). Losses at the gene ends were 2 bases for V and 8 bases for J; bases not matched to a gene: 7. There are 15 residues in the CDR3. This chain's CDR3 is CATSRSTGGGEKLFF. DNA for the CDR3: TGTGCCACCAGCAGATCCACAGGGGGGGGAGAAAAACTGTTTTTT.

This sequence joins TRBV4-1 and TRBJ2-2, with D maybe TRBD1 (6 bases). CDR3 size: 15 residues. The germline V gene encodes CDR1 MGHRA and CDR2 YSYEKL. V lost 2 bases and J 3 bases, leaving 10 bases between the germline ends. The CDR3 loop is CASSQSQGDTGELFF. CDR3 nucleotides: TGCGCCAGCAGCCAATCACAGGGCGACACCGGGGAGCTGTTTTTT.

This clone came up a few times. The CDR3: CASRSYNSPLHF. The CDR3 DNA is TGTGCCAGCAGGAGCTATAATTCACCCCTCCACTTT. The J gene is TRBJ1-6, the V gene TRBV28, with D uncertain. With 6 bases removed from V and 3 bases from J, the gap between germline ends came to 3 bases. CDR1 MDHEN and CDR2 SYDVKM come from the germline V gene. The CDR3 consists of 12 residues.

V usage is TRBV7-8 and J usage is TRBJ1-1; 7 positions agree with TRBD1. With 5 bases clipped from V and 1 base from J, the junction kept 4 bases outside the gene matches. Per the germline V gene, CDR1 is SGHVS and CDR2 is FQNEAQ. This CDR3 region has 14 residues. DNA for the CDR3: TGTGCCAGCAGCGCCTGGACAGGGAACACTGAAGCTTTCTTT. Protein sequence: CASSAWTGNTEAFF.

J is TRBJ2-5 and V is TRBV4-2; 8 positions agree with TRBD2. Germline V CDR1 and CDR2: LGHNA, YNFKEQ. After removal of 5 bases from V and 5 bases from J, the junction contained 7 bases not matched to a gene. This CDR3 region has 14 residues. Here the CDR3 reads CASSARGGGETQYF. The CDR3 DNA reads TGTGCCAGCAGCGCCCGGGGGGGAGGGGAGACCCAGTACTTC.

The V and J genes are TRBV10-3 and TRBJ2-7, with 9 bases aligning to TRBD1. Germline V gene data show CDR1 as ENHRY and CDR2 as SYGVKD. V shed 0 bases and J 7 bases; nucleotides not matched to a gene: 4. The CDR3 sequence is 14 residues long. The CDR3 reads CAISESRQGEEQYF. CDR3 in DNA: TGTGCCATCAGTGAGTCGAGACAGGGGGAGGAGCAGTACTTC.